This T cell receptor beta chain was observed in a study of early T cells in non-severe SARS-CoV-2 infection. In the study overall: Whole-blood bulk RNA, unsorted, was sequenced, and chains were unpaired.

Molecules of cDNA were individually given unique molecular identifiers that were attached to them. TCRdb processed the 5' RACE reads anew with MiXCR; each CDR3 protein has one entry. The data show approximately 90,000 distinct CDR3 sequences, 11% seen once. Study findings and constraints: The VDJdb matching leaned toward anti-spike CD8 responses and overlooked private and CD4 specificities.

CDR3 length: 13 residues. The junction had 8 bases not matched to a gene; V was cut back by 9 bases and J by 10 bases. The table lists this clonotype with a few counts. No antigen is known for it. The specimen comprised whole blood, sampled at baseline. The rearrangement links TRBV12-3 or TRBV12-4 to TRBJ2-1, with 11 bases that match TRBD2. The sequence was obtained from an adult who was a healthcare worker with PCR-confirmed SARS-CoV-2 infection or an uninfected control (not recorded which). The CDR3 sequence is CASIGLAGGEQFF. The CDR3 DNA is TGTGCCAGTATAGGACTAGCGGGTGGAGAGCAGTTCTTC.